The T cell receptor (beta chain) under discussion was sequenced for a study of T cell changes during pregnancy in multiple sclerosis. TCRdb keeps only in-frame clones here, not all; method: immunoSEQ multiplex PCR. The data contain some 96,000 clones, approximately 90% of them seen just once; the ten biggest clones take up roughly 2%. The CDR3 sequence is 14 residues long. Germline lookup yields CDR1 ENHRY and CDR2 SYGVKD. J gave up 4 bases and V 6 bases, and 7 bases lay outside the gene matches. This clonotype originated in a female donor with multiple sclerosis, enrolled in a pregnancy study. This sequence joins TRBV10-3 and TRBJ2-3, with 7 bases identical to TRBD2. The sequencing used peripheral blood, collected after pregnancy. CDR3 in DNA: TGTGCCATCAGAGGACCGGGGGGATCAGATACGCAGTATTTT. It yields the protein CAIRGPGGSDTQYF.